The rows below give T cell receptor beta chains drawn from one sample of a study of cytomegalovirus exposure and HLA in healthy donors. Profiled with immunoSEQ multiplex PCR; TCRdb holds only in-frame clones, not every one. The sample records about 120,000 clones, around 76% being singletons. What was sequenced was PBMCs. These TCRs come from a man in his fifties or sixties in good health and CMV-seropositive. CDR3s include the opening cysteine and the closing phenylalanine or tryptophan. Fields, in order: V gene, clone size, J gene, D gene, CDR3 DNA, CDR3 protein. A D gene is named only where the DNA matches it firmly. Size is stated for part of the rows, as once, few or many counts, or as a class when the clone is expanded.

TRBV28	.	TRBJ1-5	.	TGTGCCAGCAGTTTCCCGGGACAGCCCCAGCATTTT	CASSFPGQPQHF
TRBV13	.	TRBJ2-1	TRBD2	TGTGCCAGCAGCTTCGGGACTAGCGGTTCGGCTGAGCAGTTCTTC	CASSFGTSGSAEQFF
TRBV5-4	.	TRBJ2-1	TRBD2	TGTGCCAGCAGCTTGGCCGCTAGCGGTAGCAATGAGCAGTTCTTC	CASSLAASGSNEQFF
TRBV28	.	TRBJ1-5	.	TGTGCCAGCAGTCCGCAACCTTTCGGTTATCAGCCCCAGCATTTT	CASSPQPFGYQPQHF
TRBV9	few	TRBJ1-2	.	TGTGCCAGCTTTCGTCCTACGGGAGAGAGCTATGGCTACACCTTC	CASFRPTGESYGYTF
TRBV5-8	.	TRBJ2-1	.	TGTGCCAGCAGCTTCTCCTCCCGCAATGAGCAGTTCTTC	CASSFSSRNEQFF
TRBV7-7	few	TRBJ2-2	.	TGTGCTAGCAGCCCCACGGGGGACACCGGGGAGCTGTTTTTT	CASSPTGDTGELFF
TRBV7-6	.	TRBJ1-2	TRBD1	TGTGCCAGCAGCTTAGGGTCCGGGACAGGGGTCTATGGCTACACCTTC	CASSLGSGTGVYGYTF
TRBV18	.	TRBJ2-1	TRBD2	TGTGCCAGCTCACTCTCACTAGCGGGGGGTTCCAATGAGCAGTTCTTC	CASSLSLAGGSNEQFF
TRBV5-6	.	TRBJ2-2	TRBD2	TGTGCCAGCAGCTCCTTGATTAGCGGGACGGGAACCGGGGAGCTGTTTTTT	CASSSLISGTGTGELFF
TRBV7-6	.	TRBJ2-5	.	TGTGCCAGCAGCTTAGTGGCTGGGCGCGGGCGGGAGACCCAGTACTTC	CASSLVAGRGRETQYF
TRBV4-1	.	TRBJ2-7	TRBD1	TGCGCCAGCAGCCAAATTTTTTTCCGGGACAGACCCTACGAGCAGTACTTC	CASSQIFFRDRPYEQYF
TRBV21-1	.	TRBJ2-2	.	TGTGCCAGCGGGCGGACAGGGAACACCGGGGAGCTGTTTTTT	CASGRTGNTGELFF
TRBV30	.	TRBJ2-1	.	TGTGCCTGGAGATGGGTGGGCAGGGGATTCAATGAGCAGTTCTTC	CAWRWVGRGFNEQFF
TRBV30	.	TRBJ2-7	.	TGTGCCTGGAGTACCAGCTCCTACGAGCAGTACTTC	CAWSTSSYEQYF
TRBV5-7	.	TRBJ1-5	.	TGTGCCAGCAGCTTGGACTTCCTGTATAGCAATCAGCCCCAGCATTTT	CASSLDFLYSNQPQHF
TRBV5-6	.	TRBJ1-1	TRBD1	TGTGCCAGCAGCTTGGAGGGCAGGGGGACCACTGAAGCTTTCTTT	CASSLEGRGTTEAFF
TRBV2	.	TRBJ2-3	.	TGTGCCAGCAGTCGTGAGAAAACTAGCACAGGTACGCAGTATTTT	CASSREKTSTGTQYF
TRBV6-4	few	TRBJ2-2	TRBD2	TGTGCCAGCAGTGACTCGGGGGAGGGCGGGGGGGTTCAAGGCGGGGAGCTGTTTTTT	CASSDSGEGGGVQGGELFF
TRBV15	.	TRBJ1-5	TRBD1	TGTGCCACCACCCCGACAGGGTCGCGCAATCAGCCCCAGCATTTT	CATTPTGSRNQPQHF
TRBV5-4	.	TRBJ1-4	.	TGTGCCAGCAGCTTTCAGTCCCGGGGGGCGTGGGATGAAAAACTGTTTTTT	CASSFQSRGAWDEKLFF
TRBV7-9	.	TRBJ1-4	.	TGTGCCAGCAGCACGCTACCCCTTTCAACTAATGAAAAACTGTTTTTT	CASSTLPLSTNEKLFF
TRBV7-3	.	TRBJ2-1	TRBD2	TGTGCCAGCAGCTTAAAGTGGCGGGAGGGCTCCAATGAGCAGTTCTTC	CASSLKWREGSNEQFF
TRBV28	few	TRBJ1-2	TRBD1	TGTGCCAGCAGTGGCTGGACAGGGGATGGCTACACCTTC	CASSGWTGDGYTF